The clone carrying this T cell receptor (beta chain) came up once. Antigen unknown. This specimen belongs to a study of CD8+CD57+ T cells in acquired aplastic anemia. In the study overall: Sorting CD4+ and CD8+ cells gave DNA averaging roughly 3.5 ug.

There are 15 residues in the CDR3. Germline values: CDR1 WNHNN, CDR2 SYGVQD (reference sequence). Trimming removed 1 base at V and 0 bases at J, with 8 bases between. General study findings and limits: Common to patients and controls were roughly 30 CD8+ CDR3 sequences.

Patients chosen for sequencing had CD8+CD57+ cells that had expanded, as shown by flow cytometry. Using genomic DNA as the template, TCR beta VDJ and CDR3 profiling was carried out. Each CDR3 protein gets one entry after TCRdb re-called the reads with MiXCR. Of 250,000 to 350,000 distinct CDR3 sequences detected, 45% to 65% appear once; the ten largest clones hold roughly 1.2%. This clonotype was sampled from a human donor with aplastic anemia. This chain joins TRBV10-1 and TRBJ2-3; either TRBD1 or TRBD2 may fit D (5 bases each). The sequenced sample was sorted CD4+, CD8+, or CD8+CD57+ T cells (not recorded which) from PBMCs. The CDR3 bases are TGCGCCAGCAGTGAGTTGGGACCCAGCACAGATACGCAGTATTTT. Amino acid sequence: CASSELGPSTDTQYF.